A few counts support the clone carrying this TCR beta chain. No antigen is known for it. This sample is drawn from a study of blood T cells in healthy people across ages. Findings and limits, study-wide: Expanded clonotype changes were possibly confounded by unknown donor CMV status. Age showed a roughly linear inverse relationship with TCR beta diversity per million T cells.

Using a J-beta primer mix together with a sample-barcoded 5' primer, a second PCR was run for roughly 6 to 11 cycles. Carrying 12 random nucleotides, a template-switch adaptor labeled each individual cDNA molecule. TCRdb called the 5' RACE reads again in MiXCR, with one record for every CDR3 protein. The sample shows about a million distinct CDR3 sequences, under 40% of them seen only once. PBMCs, at least 7 million per sample, were isolated. The origin of this receptor is a young man in good health. Sequenced sample: blood.

The CDR3 spells CASSLRRDAEAFF. The CDR3 nucleotides are TGTGCCAGCAGTTTGAGAAGGGACGCTGAAGCTTTCTTT. The V call is TRBV12-3 or TRBV12-4, the J call TRBJ1-1; tentatively, D is TRBD1 (5 bases). Deletions cut 3 bases from V and 6 bases from J, with 11 bases between. CDR3 size: 13 residues.